This TCR beta chain comes out of a study of T cell repertoires in cytomegalovirus infection. General observations from the study: HLA-C-restricted TCR beta clonotypes specific for CMV led the ex vivo response.

The table lists this clonotype with many counts. What it binds is unknown. TCRdb independently ran MiXCR on the reads; one entry per CDR3 protein. The table includes hundreds of thousands of distinct CDR3 sequences, 30% to 40% detected once. V gave up 5 bases and J gave up 7 bases, with 18 bases separating them. The CDR3 is 15 residues long. Germline values: CDR1 SGHVS, CDR2 FQNEAQ. V gene TRBV7-8 combines with J gene TRBJ2-1; D is unclear. The sequencing here drew on cultured CD8+ T cells from PBMCs, taken from culture after CMV antigen stimulation. The clonotype comes from a human donor in good health (CMV status not recorded). Some clones in this sample may be carry-over from other donors' samples. The CDR3 nucleotides are TGTGCCAGCAGCCCCTCGGGCCTAGAAGATAATGAGCAGTTCTTC. It codes for CASSPSGLEDNEQFF.